This entry is about one TCR beta chain. Its target is unknown. The entry originates in a study of cytomegalovirus exposure and HLA in healthy donors. Germline CDR1 and CDR2: LGHNA and YSLEER. V shed 3 bases, J shed 10 bases, and the junction held 21 bases outside the gene matches. CDR3 size: 20 residues. Primers included in the PCR were 60 Vbeta and 13 Jbeta primers. Sequenced by immunoSEQ multiplex PCR; TCRdb stores in-frame clones only, minus some. The sample consists of approximately 190,000 clones, 75% to 85% of them appearing once. General study results and limits: From TCR beta sequences, most subjects' HLA-A and HLA-B alleles were reportedly predicted accurately. TCR sequences were mostly rare, though some public TCRs occurred in many donors. Earlier findings revealed that most TCR beta V segments proved productive either about 90% or about 30% of the time. TCR beta V- and J-gene trimming was later associated with a missense DCLRE1C variant.

The material sequenced was PBMCs. The receptor was derived from a woman aged 25-40 years in good health and CMV-seropositive. V gene TRBV4-3 combines with J gene TRBJ2-1, with 13 bases fitting TRBD2. The CDR3 spells CASSQNTPSLAGGPWGEQFF. CDR3 coding DNA: TGCGCCAGCAGCCAGAACACCCCTTCACTAGCGGGAGGGCCGTGGGGCGAGCAGTTCTTC.